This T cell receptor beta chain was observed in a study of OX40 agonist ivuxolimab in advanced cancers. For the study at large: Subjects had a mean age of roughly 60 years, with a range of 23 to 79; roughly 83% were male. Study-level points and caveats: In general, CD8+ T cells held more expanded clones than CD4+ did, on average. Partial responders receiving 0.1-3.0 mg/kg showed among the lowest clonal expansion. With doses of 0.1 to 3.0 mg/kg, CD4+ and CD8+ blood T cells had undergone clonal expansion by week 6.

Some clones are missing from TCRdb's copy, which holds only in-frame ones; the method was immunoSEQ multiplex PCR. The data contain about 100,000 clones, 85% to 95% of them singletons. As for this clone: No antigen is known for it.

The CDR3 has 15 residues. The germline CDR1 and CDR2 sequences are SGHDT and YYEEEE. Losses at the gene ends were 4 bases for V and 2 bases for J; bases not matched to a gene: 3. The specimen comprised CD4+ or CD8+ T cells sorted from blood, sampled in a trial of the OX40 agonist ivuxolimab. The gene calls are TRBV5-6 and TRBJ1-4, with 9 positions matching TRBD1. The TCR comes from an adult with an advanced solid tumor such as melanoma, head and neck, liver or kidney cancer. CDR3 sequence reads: CASSAGTGTNEKLFF. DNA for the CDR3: TGTGCCAGCAGCGCCGGGACAGGGACTAATGAAAAACTGTTTTTT.